Listed here is a single T cell receptor beta chain. Its antigen is undetermined. The repertoire was sequenced with immunoSEQ multiplex PCR; TCRdb's copy has only in-frame clones and lacks some. The table includes 37,000 or so clones, under 70% detected once. The source of the sample is a study of vaccination effects on CD4 cells after COVID-19. For the study at large: Median timing of post-vaccine samples was 72 days after the second dose. General study results and limits: Common cold coronaviruses were cross-recognized by only 1 of 255 vaccine-induced clones in healthy vaccinees.

The CDR3 is made up of 15 amino acids. With 1 base clipped from V and 8 bases from J, the junction kept 9 bases outside the gene matches. Germline CDR1 and CDR2: SEHNR and FQNEAQ (reference sequence). CD4+ T cells were isolated after roughly nine days of culture. Participants got two doses of BNT162b2 or mRNA-1273 vaccine. The rearrangement joins TRBV7-9 to TRBJ1-2; 8 bases match TRBD1. The material sequenced was CD4+ T cells from PBMCs cultured without peptide, taken after COVID-19 vaccination. The sequence derives from a human donor who received a COVID-19 vaccine. CDR3 region: CASSLDGQGYGGYTF. The CDR3 region has the DNA TGTGCCAGCAGCTTAGATGGACAGGGCTACGGCGGCTACACCTTC.